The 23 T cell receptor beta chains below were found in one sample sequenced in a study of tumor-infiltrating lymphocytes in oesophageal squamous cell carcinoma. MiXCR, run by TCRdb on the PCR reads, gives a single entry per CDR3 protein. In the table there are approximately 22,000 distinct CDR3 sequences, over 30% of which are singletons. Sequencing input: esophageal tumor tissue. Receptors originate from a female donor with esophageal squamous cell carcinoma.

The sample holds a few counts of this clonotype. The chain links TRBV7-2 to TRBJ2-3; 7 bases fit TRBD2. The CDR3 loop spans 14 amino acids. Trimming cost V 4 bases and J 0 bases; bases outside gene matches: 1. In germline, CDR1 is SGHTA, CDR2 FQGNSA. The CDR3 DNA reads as TGTGCCAGCAGCTGGGGAGGGAGCACAGATACGCAGTATTTT. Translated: CASSWGGSTDTQYF. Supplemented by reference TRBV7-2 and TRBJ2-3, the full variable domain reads GAGVSQSPSNKVTEKGKDVELRCDPISGHTALYWYRQSLGQGLEFLIYFQGNSAPDKSGLPSDRFSAERTGGSVSTLTIQRTQQEDSAVYLCASSWGGSTDTQYFGPGTRLTVL.

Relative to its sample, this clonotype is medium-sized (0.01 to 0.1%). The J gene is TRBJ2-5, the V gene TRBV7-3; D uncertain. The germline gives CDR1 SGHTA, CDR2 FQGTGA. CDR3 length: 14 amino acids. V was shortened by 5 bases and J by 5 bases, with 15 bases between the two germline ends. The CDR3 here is CASSPRAGAETQYF. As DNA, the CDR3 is TGTGCCAGCAGCCCCCGAGCCGGAGCGGAGACCCAGTACTTC.

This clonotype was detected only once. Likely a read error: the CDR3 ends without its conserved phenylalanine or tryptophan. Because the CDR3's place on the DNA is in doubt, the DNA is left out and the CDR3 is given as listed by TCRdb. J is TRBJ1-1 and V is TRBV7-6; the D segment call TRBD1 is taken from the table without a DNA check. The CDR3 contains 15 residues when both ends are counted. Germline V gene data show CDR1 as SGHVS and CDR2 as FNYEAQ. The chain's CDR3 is CASSLEFPDTQYFGQ.

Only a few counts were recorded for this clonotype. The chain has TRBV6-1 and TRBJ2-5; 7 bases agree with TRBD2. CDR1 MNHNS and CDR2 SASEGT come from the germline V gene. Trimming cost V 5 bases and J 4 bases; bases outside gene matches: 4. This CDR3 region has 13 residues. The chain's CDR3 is CASSLLAVETQYF. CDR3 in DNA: TGTGCCAGCAGTTTGCTAGCGGTAGAGACCCAGTACTTC.

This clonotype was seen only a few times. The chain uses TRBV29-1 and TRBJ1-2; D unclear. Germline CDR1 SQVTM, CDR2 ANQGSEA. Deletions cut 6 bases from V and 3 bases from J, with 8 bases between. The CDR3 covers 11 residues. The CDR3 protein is CSVLEDYGYTF. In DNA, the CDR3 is TGCAGCGTCCTCGAGGACTATGGCTACACCTTC.

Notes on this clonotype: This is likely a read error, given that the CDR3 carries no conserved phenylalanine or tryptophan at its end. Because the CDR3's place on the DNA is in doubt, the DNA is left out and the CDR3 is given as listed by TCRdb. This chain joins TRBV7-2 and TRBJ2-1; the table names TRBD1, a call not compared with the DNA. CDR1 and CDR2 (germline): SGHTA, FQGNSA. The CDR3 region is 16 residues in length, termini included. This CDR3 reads CASSRQGNLPHYTFGS.

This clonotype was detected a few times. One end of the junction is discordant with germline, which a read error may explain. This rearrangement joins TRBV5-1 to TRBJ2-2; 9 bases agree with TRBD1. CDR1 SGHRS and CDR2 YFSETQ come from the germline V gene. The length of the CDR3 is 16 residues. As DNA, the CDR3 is TGTGCCAGCAAGGGGGCCTGGACAGGGGCAACCGGGGAGCTGTTTTTT. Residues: CASKGAWTGATGELFF.

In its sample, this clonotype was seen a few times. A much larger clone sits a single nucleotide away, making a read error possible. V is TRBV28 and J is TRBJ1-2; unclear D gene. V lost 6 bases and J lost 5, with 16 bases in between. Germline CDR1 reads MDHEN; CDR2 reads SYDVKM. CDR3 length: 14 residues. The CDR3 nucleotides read TGTGCCAGCAGGCCGACGACCGGGATTTATGGCTACACCTTC. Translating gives CASRPTTGIYGYTF.

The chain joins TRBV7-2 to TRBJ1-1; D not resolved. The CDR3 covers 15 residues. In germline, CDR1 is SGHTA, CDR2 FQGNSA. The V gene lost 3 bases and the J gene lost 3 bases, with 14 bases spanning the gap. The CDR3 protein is CASSLRALGYTEAFF. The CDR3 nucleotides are TGTGCCAGCAGCTTGCGAGCTTTGGGATACACTGAAGCTTTCTTT.

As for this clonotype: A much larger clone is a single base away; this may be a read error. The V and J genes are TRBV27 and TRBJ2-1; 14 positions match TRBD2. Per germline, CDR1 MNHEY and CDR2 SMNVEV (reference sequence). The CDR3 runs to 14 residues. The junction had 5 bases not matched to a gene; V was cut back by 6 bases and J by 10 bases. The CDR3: CASRGLAGAYEQFF. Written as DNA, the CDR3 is TGTGCCAGCAGGGGACTAGCGGGAGCCTACGAGCAGTTCTTC.

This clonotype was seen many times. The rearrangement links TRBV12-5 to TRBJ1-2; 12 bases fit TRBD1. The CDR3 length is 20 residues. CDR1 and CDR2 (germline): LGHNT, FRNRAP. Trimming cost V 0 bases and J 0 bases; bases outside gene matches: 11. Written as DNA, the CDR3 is TGTGCTAGTGGTTTGGTGGCCGCCGGGACAGGGGGCTTTTCTAACTATGGCTACACCTTC. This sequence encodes CASGLVAAGTGGFSNYGYTF.

CDR3 DNA: TGTGCCAGCAGCTTAGAACCGGGACTACAGACTACGCAGTATTTT. It codes for CASSLEPGLQTTQYF. The chain uses TRBV7-6 and TRBJ2-3, with 7 nucleotides matching TRBD2. Germline V gene data show CDR1 as SGHVS and CDR2 as FNYEAQ. Trimming took 1 base from V and 8 from J; bases not matched to a gene: 9. This CDR3 contains 15 residues.

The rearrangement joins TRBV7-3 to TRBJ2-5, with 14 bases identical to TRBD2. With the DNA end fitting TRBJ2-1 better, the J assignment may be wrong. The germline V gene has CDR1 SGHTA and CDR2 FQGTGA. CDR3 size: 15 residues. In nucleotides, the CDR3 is TGTGCCAGCAGCTTCGGACTAGCGGGAGGAAAGGAGCAGTTCTTC. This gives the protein CASSFGLAGGKEQFF.

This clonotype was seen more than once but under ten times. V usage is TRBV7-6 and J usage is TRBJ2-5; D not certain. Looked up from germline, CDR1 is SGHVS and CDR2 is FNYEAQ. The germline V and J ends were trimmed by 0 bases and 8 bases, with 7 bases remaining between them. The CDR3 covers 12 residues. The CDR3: CASSLAHVTQYF. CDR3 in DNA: TGTGCCAGCAGCTTAGCGCATGTCACCCAGTACTTC.

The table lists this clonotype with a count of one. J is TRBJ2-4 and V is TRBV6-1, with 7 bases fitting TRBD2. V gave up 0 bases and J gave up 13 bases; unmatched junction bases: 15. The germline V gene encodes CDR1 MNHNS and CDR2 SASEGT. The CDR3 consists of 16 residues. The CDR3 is CASSEAGRWGRAGQYF. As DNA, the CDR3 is TGTGCCAGCAGTGAAGCGGGAAGGTGGGGGAGAGCGGGGCAGTACTTC.

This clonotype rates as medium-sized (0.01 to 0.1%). CDR3 sequence: CAIQITDTQYF. In DNA, the CDR3 is TGTGCCATACAGATCACAGATACGCAGTATTTT. The chain combines TRBV10-3 with TRBJ2-3, with D hard to call. Trimming removed 9 bases at V and 2 bases at J, with 6 bases between. CDR3 size: 11 residues. In germline, CDR1 is ENHRY, CDR2 SYGVKD.

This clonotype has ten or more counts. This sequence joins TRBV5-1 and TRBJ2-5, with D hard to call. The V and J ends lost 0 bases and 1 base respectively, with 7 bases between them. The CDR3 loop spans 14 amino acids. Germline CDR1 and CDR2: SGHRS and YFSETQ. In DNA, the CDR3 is TGCGCCAGCAGCTTGGGGCAGCTCCAAGAGACCCAGTACTTC. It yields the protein CASSLGQLQETQYF.

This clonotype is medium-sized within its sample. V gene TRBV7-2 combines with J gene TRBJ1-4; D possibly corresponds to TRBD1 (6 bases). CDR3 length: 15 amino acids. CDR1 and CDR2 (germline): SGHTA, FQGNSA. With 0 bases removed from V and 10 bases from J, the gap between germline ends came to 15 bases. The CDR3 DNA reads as TGTGCCAGCAGCTTAGCGGGGCAGGGCAGGGGAAAACTGTTTTTT. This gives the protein CASSLAGQGRGKLFF.

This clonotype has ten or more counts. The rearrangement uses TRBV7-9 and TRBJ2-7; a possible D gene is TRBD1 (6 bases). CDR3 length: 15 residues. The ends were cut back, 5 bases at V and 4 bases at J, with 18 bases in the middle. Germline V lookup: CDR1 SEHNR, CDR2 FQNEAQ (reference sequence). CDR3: CASSPGGGQGYEQYF. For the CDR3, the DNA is TGTGCCAGCAGCCCGGGCGGTGGCCAGGGGTACGAGCAGTACTTC.

CDR3 sequence: CASTGQGNTEAFF. The CDR3 coding sequence is TGTGCCAGTACTGGACAGGGCAACACTGAAGCTTTCTTT. The V call is TRBV14, the J call TRBJ1-1, with 8 bases aligning to TRBD1. The germline CDR1 and CDR2 sequences are SGHDN and FVKESK. Unmatched junction bases numbered 5, after V lost 9 bases and J lost 2 bases. This CDR3 region has 13 residues.

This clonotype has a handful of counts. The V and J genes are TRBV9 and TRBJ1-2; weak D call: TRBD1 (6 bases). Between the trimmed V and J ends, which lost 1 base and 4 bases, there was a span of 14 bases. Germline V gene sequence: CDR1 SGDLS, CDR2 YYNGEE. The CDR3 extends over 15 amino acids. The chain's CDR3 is CASSVTGNGAYGYTF. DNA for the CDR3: TGTGCCAGCAGCGTAACAGGGAACGGTGCCTATGGCTACACCTTC. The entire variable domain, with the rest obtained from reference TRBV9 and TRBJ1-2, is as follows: DSGVTQTPKHLITATGQRVTLRCSPRSGDLSVYWYQQSLDQGLQFLIQYYNGEERAKGNILERFSAQQFPDLHSELNLSSLELGDSALYFCASSVTGNGAYGYTFGSGTRLTVV.

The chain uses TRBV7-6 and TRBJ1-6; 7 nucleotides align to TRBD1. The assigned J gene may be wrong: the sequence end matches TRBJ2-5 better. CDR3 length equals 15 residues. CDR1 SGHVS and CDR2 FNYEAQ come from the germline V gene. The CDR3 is CASSTGTVGFETQYF. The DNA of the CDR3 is TGTGCCAGCAGTACCGGGACAGTGGGTTTTGAGACCCAGTACTTC.

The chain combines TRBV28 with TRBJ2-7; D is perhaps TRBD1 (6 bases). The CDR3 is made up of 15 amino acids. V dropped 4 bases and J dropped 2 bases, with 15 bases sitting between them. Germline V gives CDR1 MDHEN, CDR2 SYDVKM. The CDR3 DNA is TGTGCCAGCAGTTCAATTCACAGGGTGGCCTACGAGCAGTACTTC. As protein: CASSSIHRVAYEQYF.